The entry below describes one TCR beta chain. As to time point: peripheral blood 6 weeks after treatment start. The data derive from a study of PD-L1 blockade in urothelial cancer. Study context: As for prior chemotherapy regimens, patients had received 0 to 3.

J was trimmed by 5 bases and V by 0 bases; bases with no gene match: 3. The germline gives CDR1 MNHEY, CDR2 SVGAGI. The CDR3 is 16 residues long. Libraries were prepared by immunoSEQ multiplex PCR; TCRdb keeps only in-frame clonotypes and omits some of them. The data hold 25,000 to 35,000 clones, with 79% observed a single time. Sequences were derived from PBMCs, sampled around atezolizumab (anti-PD-L1) treatment. This clonotype originated in a man between 65 and 85 years old with urothelial cancer. The V call is TRBV6-5, the J call TRBJ1-3; 11 positions match TRBD1. The CDR3 DNA follows: TGTGCCAGCAGTTACTCGTGGACAGGGGGCCGAAACACCATATATTTT. This gives the protein CASSYSWTGGRNTIYF.